Detailed here is one T cell receptor (beta chain). The data belong to a study of blood T cell repertoires in COVID-19. About the study: Both acute and convalescent COVID-19 samples were obtained from the United States, Italy and Spain. PBMCs, B-cell-depleted T cells, or T cells provided the cDNA or gDNA that made up the material.

In Seattle, patients joined the study during active infection and were tracked longitudinally. As handled by the study authors: Estimation of nucleated cell counts was performed using reference gene primer amplification. Data came from immunoSEQ multiplex PCR; TCRdb stores just in-frame clones and leaves some out. V and J calls and clone size follow that table, whereas D and trimming were derived from the DNA. The data hold about 80,000 clones, with 65% to 90% observed a single time. Source material: peripheral blood. This sequence was found in a man in his forties or fifties with COVID-19, enrolled during active disease.

DNA for the CDR3: TGTGCCAGCAGCGACAGAGAGACCCAGTACTTC. Translated: CASSDRETQYF. The V gene is TRBV2, the J gene TRBJ2-5, with a possible D match to TRBD1 (5 bases). The CDR3 sequence is 11 residues long. Germline CDR1 and CDR2: SNHLY and FYNNEI. With 6 bases removed from V and 4 bases from J, the gap between germline ends came to 6 bases.